These T cell receptor beta chains were read from a single sample in a study of blood T cell repertoires in COVID-19. Method: immunoSEQ multiplex PCR; TCRdb's copy keeps in-frame clones and lacks some. The table has approximately 300,000 clones, about 80% seen once. Sample: peripheral blood. The source of these receptors is an older person with COVID-19, enrolled during active disease. CDR3s leave out the opening cysteine and the closing phenylalanine or tryptophan.

V gene: TRBV6-2/TRBV6-3; J gene: TRBJ1-4; CDR3 protein: ASSYTDRTAGEKLF
V gene: TRBV3-1/TRBV3-2; J gene: TRBJ1-2; CDR3 protein: ASSQEDRGRNYGYT
V gene: TRBV30; J gene: TRBJ1-2; CDR3 protein: AWSADEGTAYGYT
V gene: TRBV19; J gene: TRBJ1-5; CDR3 protein: ASSLSGGAGQPQH
V gene: TRBV10-3; J gene: TRBJ1-1; CDR3 protein: ATAGPMGTEAF
V gene: TRBV19; J gene: TRBJ1-1; CDR3 protein: ASSIYSGTVNTEAF
V gene: TRBV7-8; J gene: TRBJ2-3; CDR3 protein: ASSPPRLAYSTDTQY
V gene: TRBV7-2; J gene: TRBJ1-2; CDR3 protein: ASSLIPTGGGGGYT
V gene: TRBV6-6; J gene: TRBJ1-1; CDR3 protein: ASSYGGDLGTEAF
V gene: TRBV5-1; J gene: TRBJ2-5; CDR3 protein: ASSPGTSGVQETQY
V gene: TRBV30; J gene: TRBJ2-4; CDR3 protein: ASQGFRNIQY